This T cell receptor (beta chain) appears in the sequencing data of a study of graft-versus-host responses after intestinal transplantation. Study overall: Each patient got anti-thymocyte globulin induction, then tacrolimus and steroids for about 3 years. Study-level findings and limits: Early post-transplant HvG declines were associated with peak circulating GvH clone levels.

The repertoire was sequenced with immunoSEQ multiplex PCR; TCRdb's copy has only in-frame clones and lacks some. There are about 23,000 clones in the sample; roughly 44% occur only once, and around 1.5% lies in the top ten. Responders (approximately 200,000, CFSE-labeled) met approximately 200,000 stimulators that were irradiated and violet-dye-labeled. Both CD3+CD4+ and CD3+CD8+ responders that were proliferating and CFSE-low underwent sorting after the reaction. Deletions cut 5 bases from V and 0 bases from J, with 14 bases between. Germline V gene sequence: CDR1 SNHLY, CDR2 FYNNEI. CDR3 size: 16 residues.

This TCR was sampled from a human patient who was an organ donor for intestinal transplantation. This chain joins TRBV2 and TRBJ1-3, with a possible D match to TRBD1 (5 bases). Sequenced material: alloreactive CD8+ T cells from a mixed lymphocyte reaction culture, taken before transplantation. Regarding subset: CFSE-low proliferating T cells sorted from approximately 6-day pre-transplant mixed lymphocyte reaction (GvH or HvG direction). CDR3 coding DNA: TGTGCCAGCAGTAGACGGGACCTGGGCTCTGGAAACACCATATATTTT. This sequence encodes CASSRRDLGSGNTIYF. Drawing the rest from reference TRBV2 and TRBJ1-3, the complete variable domain is EPEVTQTPSHQVTQMGQEVILRCVPISNHLYFYWYRQILGQKVEFLVSFYNNEISEKSEIFDDQFSVERPDGSNFTLKIRSTKLEDSAMYFCASSRRDLGSGNTIYFGEGSWLTVV.